This T cell receptor beta chain was recovered during a study of blood T cell repertoires in COVID-19. Whole-study context: Sites in the United States, Italy and Spain provided acute and convalescent COVID-19 samples. From T cells, B-cell-depleted T cells, or PBMCs came the material, which was cDNA or gDNA.

The germline V gene encodes CDR1 MNHEY and CDR2 SVGAGI. With 0 bases removed from V and 6 bases from J, the gap between germline ends came to 11 bases. This CDR3 is built from 14 residues. Source study methods: Scientists estimated how many nucleated cells there were by amplifying reference gene primers. TCRdb's table, derived via immunoSEQ multiplex PCR, lists solely in-frame clones and lacks some. The DNA was the basis for D and trimming; V, J and clone size are from that table. The repertoire holds about 150,000 clones, with 84% as singletons. This receptor was taken from a man younger than 30 with active or convalescent COVID-19. The sample was peripheral blood. The J gene is TRBJ1-1, the V gene TRBV6-5; D is ambiguous. CDR3 bases: TGTGCCAGCAGTTACTCTTCGCAGAATGCTGAAGCTTTCTTT. Translated, it gives CASSYSSQNAEAFF.